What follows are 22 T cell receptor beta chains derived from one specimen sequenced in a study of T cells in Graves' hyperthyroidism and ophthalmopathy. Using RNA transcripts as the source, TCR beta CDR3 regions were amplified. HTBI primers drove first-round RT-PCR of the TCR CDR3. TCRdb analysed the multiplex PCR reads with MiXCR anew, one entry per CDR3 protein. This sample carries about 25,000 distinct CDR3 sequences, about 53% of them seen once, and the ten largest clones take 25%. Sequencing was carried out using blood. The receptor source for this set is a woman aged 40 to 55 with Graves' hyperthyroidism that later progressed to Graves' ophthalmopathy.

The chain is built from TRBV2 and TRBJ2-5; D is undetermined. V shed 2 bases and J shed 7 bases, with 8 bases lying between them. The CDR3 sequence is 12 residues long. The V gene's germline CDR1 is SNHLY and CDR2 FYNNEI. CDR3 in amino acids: CASSELDVTQYF. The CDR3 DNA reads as TGTGCCAGCAGTGAATTAGACGTGACCCAGTACTTC.

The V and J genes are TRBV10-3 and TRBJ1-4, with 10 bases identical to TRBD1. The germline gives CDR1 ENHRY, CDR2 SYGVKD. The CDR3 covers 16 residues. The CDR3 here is CTARRFPGTGAEKLFF. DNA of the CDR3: TGTACTGCTCGTAGGTTCCCCGGGACAGGGGCGGAAAAACTGTTTTTT.

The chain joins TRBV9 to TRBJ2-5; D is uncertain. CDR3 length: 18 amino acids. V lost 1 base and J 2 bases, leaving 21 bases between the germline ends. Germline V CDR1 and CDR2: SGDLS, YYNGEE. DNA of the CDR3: TGTGCCAGCAGCGTAAGTACCATCGGACCCTGGCGGCAAGAGACCCAGTACTTC. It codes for CASSVSTIGPWRQETQYF.

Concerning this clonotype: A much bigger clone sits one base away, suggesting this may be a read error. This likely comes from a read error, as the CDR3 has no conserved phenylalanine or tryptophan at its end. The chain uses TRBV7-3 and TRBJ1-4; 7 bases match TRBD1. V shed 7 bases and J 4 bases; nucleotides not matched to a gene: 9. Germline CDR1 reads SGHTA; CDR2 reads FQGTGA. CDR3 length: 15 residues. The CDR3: CASTAPGQSNEKLFS. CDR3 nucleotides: TGTGCCAGCACTGCCCCGGGACAGAGTAATGAAAAACTGTTTTCT.

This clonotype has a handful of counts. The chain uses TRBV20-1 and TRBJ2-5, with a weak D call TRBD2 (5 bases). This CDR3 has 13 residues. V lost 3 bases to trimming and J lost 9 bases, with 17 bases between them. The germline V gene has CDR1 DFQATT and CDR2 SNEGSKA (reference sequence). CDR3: CSASKGPKRAQYF. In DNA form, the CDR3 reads TGCAGTGCTAGCAAGGGCCCTAAGAGGGCCCAGTACTTC.

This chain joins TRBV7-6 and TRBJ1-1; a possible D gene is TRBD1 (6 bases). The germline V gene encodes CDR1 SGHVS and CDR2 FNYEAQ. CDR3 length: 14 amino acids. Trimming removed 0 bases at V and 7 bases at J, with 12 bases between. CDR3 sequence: CASSLATGQGEAFF. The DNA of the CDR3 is TGTGCCAGCAGCTTAGCAACAGGGCAAGGTGAAGCTTTCTTT.

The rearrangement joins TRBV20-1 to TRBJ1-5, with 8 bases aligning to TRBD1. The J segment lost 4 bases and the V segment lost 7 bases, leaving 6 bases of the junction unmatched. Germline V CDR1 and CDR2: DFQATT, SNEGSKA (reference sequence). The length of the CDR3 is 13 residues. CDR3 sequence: CSVKDRVNQPQHF. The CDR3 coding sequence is TGCAGTGTAAAGGACAGGGTGAATCAGCCCCAGCATTTT.

CDR3 protein: CASSIAGTSDIQYF. As DNA, the CDR3 is TGTGCCAGCAGCATCGCCGGGACTAGCGACATTCAGTACTTC. This chain links TRBV11-2 with TRBJ2-4; 10 bases are a match to TRBD2. CDR1 and CDR2 (germline): SGHAT, FQNNGV. The CDR3 is 14 amino acids. Trimming removed 5 bases from V and 8 bases from J; junction bases left unmatched: 6.

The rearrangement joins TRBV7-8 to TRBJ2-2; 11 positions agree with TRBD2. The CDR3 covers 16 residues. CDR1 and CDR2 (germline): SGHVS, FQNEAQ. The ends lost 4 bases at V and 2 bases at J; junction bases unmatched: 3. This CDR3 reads CASSSRLAGNTGELFF. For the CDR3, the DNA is TGTGCCAGCAGCTCTAGACTAGCGGGAAACACCGGGGAGCTGTTTTTT. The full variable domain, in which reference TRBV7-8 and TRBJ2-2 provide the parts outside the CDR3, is GAGVSQSPRYKVAKRGQDVALRCDPISGHVSLFWYQQALGQGPEFLTYFQNEAQLDKSGLPSDRFFAERPEGSVSTLKIQRTQQEDSAVYLCASSSRLAGNTGELFFGEGSRLTVL.

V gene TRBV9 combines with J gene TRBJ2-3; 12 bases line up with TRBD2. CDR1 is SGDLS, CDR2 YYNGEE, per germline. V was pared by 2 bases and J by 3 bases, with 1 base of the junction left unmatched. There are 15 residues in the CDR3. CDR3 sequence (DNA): TGTGCCAGCAGCGTGACTAGCGGGAGAACAGATACGCAGTATTTT. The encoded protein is CASSVTSGRTDTQYF.

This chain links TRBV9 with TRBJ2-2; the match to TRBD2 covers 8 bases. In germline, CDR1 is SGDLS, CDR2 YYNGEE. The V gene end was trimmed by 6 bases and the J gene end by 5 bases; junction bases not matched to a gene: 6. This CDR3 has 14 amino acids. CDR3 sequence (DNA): TGTGCCAGCAAGGCGGGAGGCTATACCGGGGAGCTGTTTTTT. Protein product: CASKAGGYTGELFF.

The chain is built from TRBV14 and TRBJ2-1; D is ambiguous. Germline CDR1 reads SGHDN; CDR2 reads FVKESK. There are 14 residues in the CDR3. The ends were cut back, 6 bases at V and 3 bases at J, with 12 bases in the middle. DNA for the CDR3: TGTGCCAGCAGTTGGGAACAGATCTACAATGAGCAGTTCTTC. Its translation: CASSWEQIYNEQFF. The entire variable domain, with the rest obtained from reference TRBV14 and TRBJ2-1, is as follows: EAGVTQFPSHSVIEKGQTVTLRCDPISGHDNLYWYRRVMGKEIKFLLHFVKESKQDESGMPNNRFLAERTGGTYSTLKVQPAELEDSGVYFCASSWEQIYNEQFFGPGTRLTVL.

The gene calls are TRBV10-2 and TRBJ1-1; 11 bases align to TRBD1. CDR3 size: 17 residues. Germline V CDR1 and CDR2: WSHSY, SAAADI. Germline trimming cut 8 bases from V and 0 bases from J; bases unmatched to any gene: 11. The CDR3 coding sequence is TGCGCCAGCGACTCCGAGGGGGACAGGGGGATGAACACTGAAGCTTTCTTT. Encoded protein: CASDSEGDRGMNTEAFF.

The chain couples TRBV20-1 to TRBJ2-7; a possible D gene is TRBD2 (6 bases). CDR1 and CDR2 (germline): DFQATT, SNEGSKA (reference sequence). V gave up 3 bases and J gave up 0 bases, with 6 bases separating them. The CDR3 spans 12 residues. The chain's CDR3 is CSASGSSYEQYF. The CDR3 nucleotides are TGCAGTGCTAGCGGGAGCTCCTACGAGCAGTACTTC.

The CDR3 sequence: CASSISGSAGNNIQYF. The CDR3 DNA sequence: TGTGCCAGCAGTATTAGCGGGAGCGCCGGAAACAACATTCAGTACTTC. The V gene is TRBV7-2, the J gene TRBJ2-4, with 9 positions matching TRBD2. Trimming removed 6 bases from V and 7 bases from J; junction bases left unmatched: 13. Germline CDR1 and CDR2: SGHTA and FQGNSA. The CDR3 runs to 16 residues.

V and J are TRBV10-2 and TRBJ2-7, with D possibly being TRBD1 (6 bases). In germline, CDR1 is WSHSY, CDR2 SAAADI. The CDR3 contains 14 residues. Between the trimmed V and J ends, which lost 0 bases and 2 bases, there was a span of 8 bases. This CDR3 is CASSESRGTYEQYF. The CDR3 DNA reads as TGCGCCAGCAGTGAGTCGAGGGGGACCTACGAGCAGTACTTC.

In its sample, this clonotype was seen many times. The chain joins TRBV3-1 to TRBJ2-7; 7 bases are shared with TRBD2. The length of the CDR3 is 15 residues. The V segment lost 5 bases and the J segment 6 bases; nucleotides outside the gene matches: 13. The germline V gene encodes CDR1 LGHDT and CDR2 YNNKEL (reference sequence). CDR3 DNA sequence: TGTGCCAGCAGCTCGGATAGCTTTGGGACTATCGAGCAGTACTTC. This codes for CASSSDSFGTIEQYF.

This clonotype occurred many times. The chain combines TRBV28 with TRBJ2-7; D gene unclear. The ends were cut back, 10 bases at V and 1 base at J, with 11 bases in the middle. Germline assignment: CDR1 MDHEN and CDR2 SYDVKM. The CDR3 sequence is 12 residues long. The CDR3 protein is CATDDGSYEQYF. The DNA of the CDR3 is TGTGCCACCGATGACGGGTCCTACGAGCAGTACTTC.

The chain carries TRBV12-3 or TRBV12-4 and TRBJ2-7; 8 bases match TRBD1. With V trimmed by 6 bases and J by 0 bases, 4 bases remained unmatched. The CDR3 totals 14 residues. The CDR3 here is CASRRQGPSYEQYF. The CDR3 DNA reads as TGTGCCAGCAGACGACAGGGGCCCTCCTACGAGCAGTACTTC.

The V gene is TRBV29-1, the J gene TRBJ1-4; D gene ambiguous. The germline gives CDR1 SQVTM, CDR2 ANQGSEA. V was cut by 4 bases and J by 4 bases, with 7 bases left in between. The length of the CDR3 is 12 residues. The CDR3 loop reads CSVGGSNEKLFF. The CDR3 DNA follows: TGCAGCGTTGGCGGGAGTAATGAAAAACTGTTTTTT.

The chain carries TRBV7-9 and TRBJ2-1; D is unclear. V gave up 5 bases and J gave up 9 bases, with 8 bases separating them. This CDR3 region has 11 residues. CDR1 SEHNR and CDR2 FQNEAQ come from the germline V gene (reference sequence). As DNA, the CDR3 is TGTGCCAGCAGCCTCCCCGGTGAGCAGTTCTTC. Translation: CASSLPGEQFF.

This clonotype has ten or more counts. CDR3 bases: TGCAGTGCTAGATCGTGGGTGGGTCGGGCGGAGACCCAGTACTTC. This translates into CSARSWVGRAETQYF. This sequence joins TRBV20-1 and TRBJ2-5; D is unresolved. This CDR3 has 15 residues. Germline-derived CDR1 and CDR2 are DFQATT and SNEGSKA (reference sequence). The germline V and J ends were trimmed by 2 bases and 5 bases, with 18 bases remaining between them.